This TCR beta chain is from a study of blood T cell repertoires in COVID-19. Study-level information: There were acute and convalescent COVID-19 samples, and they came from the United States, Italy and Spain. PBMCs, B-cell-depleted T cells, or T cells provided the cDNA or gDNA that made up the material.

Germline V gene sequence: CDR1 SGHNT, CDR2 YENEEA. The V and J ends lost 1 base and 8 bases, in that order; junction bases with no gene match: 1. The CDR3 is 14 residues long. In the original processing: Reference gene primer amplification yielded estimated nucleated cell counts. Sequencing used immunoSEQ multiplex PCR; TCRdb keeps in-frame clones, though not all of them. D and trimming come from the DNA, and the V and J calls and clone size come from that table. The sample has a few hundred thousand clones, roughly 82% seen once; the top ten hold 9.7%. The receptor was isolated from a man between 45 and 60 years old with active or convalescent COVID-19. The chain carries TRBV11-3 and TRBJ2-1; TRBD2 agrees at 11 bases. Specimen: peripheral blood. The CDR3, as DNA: TGTGCCAGCAGCTTAGTTAGCGGGGGGGATGAGCAGTTCTTC. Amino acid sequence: CASSLVSGGDEQFF.